One sample yielded the 24 T cell receptor beta chains listed below, sequenced in a study of blood T cells in healthy people across ages. PCR was performed a second time for about 7 to 12 cycles using a sample-barcoded 5' primer and a J-beta primer mix. TCRdb reprocessed the 5' RACE reads via MiXCR and lists one record per CDR3 protein. The sample records 1 million to 1.2 million distinct CDR3 sequences, more than 30% being singletons. Input material: blood. These receptors originate from a man in his late teens or twenties in good health.

The J gene is TRBJ2-1, the V gene TRBV20-1; D gene ambiguous. The length of the CDR3 is 12 residues. Germline V lookup: CDR1 DFQATT, CDR2 SNEGSKA (reference sequence). V gave up 0 bases and J gave up 6 bases, with 6 bases separating them. In DNA form, the CDR3 reads TGCAGTGCTAGAGAAGCCAGCAATGAGCAGTTCTTC. It translates to CSAREASNEQFF.

This clonotype was detected a few times. The genes are TRBV25-1 and TRBJ2-1; a weak D match, TRBD1 (6 bases). Germline V CDR1 and CDR2: MGHDK, SYGVNS. Trimming shortened V by 2 bases and J by 2 bases, and 7 bases separated the two germline ends. This CDR3 region has 14 residues. Here the CDR3 reads CASSEGGTYNEQFF. DNA of the CDR3: TGTGCCAGCAGTGAAGGGGGCACCTACAATGAGCAGTTCTTC.

The chain employs TRBV4-1 and TRBJ1-2, with TRBD1 identical over 10 bases. The CDR3 consists of 14 residues. CDR1 and CDR2 (germline): MGHRA, YSYEKL. Trimming removed 6 bases from V and 7 bases from J; junction bases left unmatched: 8. The CDR3 reads CASRPPGQGFGYTF. The CDR3 bases are TGCGCCAGCAGACCTCCGGGACAGGGGTTTGGCTACACCTTC.

The chain has TRBV30 and TRBJ2-3; D is unresolved. The length of the CDR3 is 11 residues. The germline V and J ends were trimmed by 6 bases and 2 bases, with 6 bases remaining between them. CDR1 is GTSNPN and CDR2 is SVGIG in the germline V gene (reference sequence). The CDR3 region has the DNA TGTGCCTGTAGAAACACAGATACGCAGTATTTT. Protein: CACRNTDTQYF.

J is TRBJ1-2 and V is TRBV20-1; D is undetermined. The CDR3 extends over 13 amino acids. Germline V gives CDR1 DFQATT, CDR2 SNEGSKA (reference sequence). Trimming removed 2 bases from V and 1 base from J, with 8 bases in between. The CDR3 sequence: CSARPANNYGYTF. In nucleotides, the CDR3 is TGCAGTGCTAGACCGGCAAATAACTATGGCTACACCTTC.

The chain joins TRBV7-9 to TRBJ2-1; 11 positions match TRBD2. Germline CDR1 reads SEHNR; CDR2 reads FQNEAQ (reference sequence). Unmatched junction bases numbered 7, after V lost 1 base and J lost 5 bases. The CDR3 runs 17 residues. The CDR3 loop is CASSLDVGTSGDNEQFF. The CDR3 nucleotides read TGTGCCAGCAGCTTAGACGTTGGGACTAGCGGAGACAATGAGCAGTTCTTC.

The table lists this clonotype with a few counts. The chain joins TRBV12-3 or TRBV12-4 to TRBJ2-3; the D gene is possibly TRBD2 (5 bases). The V gene lost 6 bases and the J gene lost 2 bases, with 15 bases spanning the gap. The CDR3 totals 15 residues. CDR3 protein: CASSPGVGDTDTQYF. In nucleotides, the CDR3 is TGTGCCAGCAGCCCCGGGGTAGGAGACACAGATACGCAGTATTTT.

V is TRBV6-4 and J is TRBJ1-2; TRBD1 aligns across 8 bases. The V gene end was trimmed by 6 bases and the J gene end by 0 bases; junction bases not matched to a gene: 3. Germline CDR1 is MRHNA and CDR2 is SNTAGT. The CDR3 contains 14 residues. CDR3 in amino acids: CASRRTGTNYGYTF. CDR3 nucleotide sequence: TGTGCCAGCAGGAGGACAGGGACTAACTATGGCTACACCTTC.

The chain uses TRBV2 and TRBJ2-7; 8 nucleotides align to TRBD2. With 6 bases clipped from V and 1 base from J, the junction kept 11 bases outside the gene matches. There are 16 residues in the CDR3. Germline V gene data show CDR1 as SNHLY and CDR2 as FYNNEI. The CDR3, as DNA: TGTGCCAGCAGAAGTCGGGGGGGCCCTTTGTCCTACGAGCAGTACTTC. Protein sequence: CASRSRGGPLSYEQYF. The entire variable domain, with the rest obtained from reference TRBV2 and TRBJ2-7, is as follows: EPEVTQTPSHQVTQMGQEVILRCVPISNHLYFYWYRQILGQKVEFLVSFYNNEISEKSEIFDDQFSVERPDGSNFTLKIRSTKLEDSAMYFCASRSRGGPLSYEQYFGPGTRLTVT.

As regards this clonotype: One end of the junction does not line up with germline, which may come from a read error. The gene calls are TRBV6-2 or TRBV6-3 and TRBJ1-1, with a tentative D call TRBD1 (5 bases). The CDR3 extends over 19 amino acids. Germline CDR1 is MNHEY and CDR2 is SVGEGT. For the CDR3, the DNA is TGTGCCAGCCGTTACTCGACATACCATGGGGCACCCCAACGCACTGAAGCTTTCTTT. Translation: CASRYSTYHGAPQRTEAFF.

This clonotype occurred a few times. The chain combines TRBV4-3 with TRBJ2-2; weak D call: TRBD2 (6 bases). The germline V and J ends were trimmed by 0 bases and 6 bases, with 17 bases remaining between them. The CDR3 length is 17 residues. Per germline, CDR1 LGHNA and CDR2 YSLEER. The CDR3 nucleotides are TGCGCCAGCAGCCAAGAAGGGACTCGGGTGATGGCCGGGGAGCTGTTTTTT. It encodes CASSQEGTRVMAGELFF.

This chain links TRBV20-1 with TRBJ1-2; D is perhaps TRBD1 (5 bases). From germline, CDR1 is DFQATT and CDR2 SNEGSKA (reference sequence). Trimming took off 0 bases at V and 8 bases at J, with 16 bases between the two ends. The CDR3 has 14 residues. Here the CDR3 reads CSARDRGAGLGYTF. The DNA for the CDR3 is TGCAGTGCTAGAGATCGTGGGGCGGGATTGGGCTACACCTTC.

Note on this clonotype: A junction boundary mismatches the germline segment, possibly from a read error. This chain links TRBV7-9 with TRBJ1-2; D remains ambiguous. This CDR3 has 12 residues. Looked up from germline, CDR1 is SEHNR and CDR2 is FQNEAQ (reference sequence). The CDR3 protein is CASPGLIYGYTF. DNA of the CDR3: TGTGCCAGCCCCGGACTAATCTATGGCTACACATTC.

This clonotype was counted only a few times. The chain uses TRBV5-4 and TRBJ2-7; 7 bases fit TRBD1. Trimming took 2 bases from V and 0 from J; bases not matched to a gene: 5. Germline V gene data show CDR1 as SGHNT and CDR2 as YYREEE (reference sequence). The CDR3 runs 15 residues. The CDR3, as DNA: TGTGCCAGCAGCTTATCCGGGACAGTCTCCTACGAGCAGTACTTC. It translates to CASSLSGTVSYEQYF.

At least ten counts were recorded for this clonotype. Compared with germline, one end of the junction differs, possibly owing to a read error. The genes are TRBV7-6 and TRBJ2-3; D not resolved. The CDR3 length is 14 residues. Germline CDR1 and CDR2: SGHVS and FNYEAQ. The CDR3 here is CASSPDLPTDTQYF. DNA of the CDR3: TGCGCCAGCAGCCCCGACTTGCCCACAGATACGCAGTATTTT.

The table lists this clonotype with a few counts. This rearrangement joins TRBV14 to TRBJ1-1; D is undetermined. With 6 bases removed from V and 0 bases from J, the gap between germline ends came to 17 bases. There are 16 residues in the CDR3. Germline CDR1 is SGHDN and CDR2 is FVKESK. The CDR3 is CASSRNPAHMNTEAFF. The DNA of the CDR3 is TGTGCCAGCAGTCGTAACCCGGCCCATATGAACACTGAAGCTTTCTTT.

This chain joins TRBV2 and TRBJ2-5; a possible D gene is TRBD1 (6 bases). Matching the DNA end better, TRBJ2-1 makes the J call doubtful. Germline values: CDR1 SNHLY, CDR2 FYNNEI. The CDR3 is 14 residues long. The CDR3 region has the DNA TGTGCCAGCAGTGAGGGCACAGGGTGGGAGACCCAGTTCTTC. Protein sequence: CASSEGTGWETQFF.

The chain employs TRBV7-9 and TRBJ1-2; TRBD1 aligns across 10 bases. The ends lost 3 bases at V and 6 bases at J; junction bases unmatched: 10. This CDR3 has 16 residues. Germline V CDR1 and CDR2: SEHNR, FQNEAQ (reference sequence). For the CDR3, the DNA is TGTGCCAGCAGCTTGGGACAGGGGAATGTCGGGGATGGCTACACCTTC. This translates into CASSLGQGNVGDGYTF.

The table lists this clonotype with a few counts. The V call is TRBV7-9, the J call TRBJ1-6, with TRBD1 matching over 11 bases. Germline V lookup: CDR1 SEHNR, CDR2 FQNEAQ (reference sequence). J was trimmed by 10 bases and V by 5 bases; bases with no gene match: 7. This CDR3 contains 15 residues. Here the CDR3 reads CASSTGTGGLSPLHF. DNA of the CDR3: TGTGCCAGCAGCACCGGGACAGGGGGGTTATCACCCCTCCACTTT.

This clonotype turned up a few times. The chain is built from TRBV6-1 and TRBJ2-4, with 10 nucleotides matching TRBD2. The J call is uncertain, as TRBJ2-7 better fits the DNA end. CDR3 size: 14 residues. Looked up from germline, CDR1 is MNHNS and CDR2 is SASEGT. The CDR3 region is CASSSSGGPYEQYF. The CDR3 DNA reads TGTGCCAGCAGTTCTAGCGGGGGACCCTACGAGCAGTACTTC.

This clonotype was counted a single time. The genes are TRBV20-1 and TRBJ2-7, with D unclear. The J call may not be correct, given that the DNA end is closer to TRBJ2-5. Germline lookup yields CDR1 DFQATT and CDR2 SNEGSKA (reference sequence). CDR3 length: 13 residues. The CDR3: CSGSPMRGETQYF. The CDR3 bases are TGCAGTGGTAGTCCGATGAGAGGAGAGACCCAGTACTTC.

The chain uses TRBV12-3 or TRBV12-4 and TRBJ2-5, with D possibly TRBD1 on 5 matching bases. The end of the DNA fits TRBJ2-7 better, so the J call may be wrong. The CDR3 is made up of 13 amino acids. The CDR3 coding sequence is TGTGCCAGCAGTGTCAGGGTCGCGGCCGAGCAGTACTTC. Its protein product is CASSVRVAAEQYF.

The rearrangement links TRBV5-1 to TRBJ1-6; weak D call: TRBD1 (6 bases). V lost 3 bases and J lost 8, with 18 bases in between. Germline assignment: CDR1 SGHRS and CDR2 YFSETQ. The CDR3 extends over 16 amino acids. This chain's CDR3 is CASSSYLQGWDSPLHF. CDR3 DNA: TGCGCCAGCAGCTCCTACCTACAGGGTTGGGATTCACCCCTCCACTTT.

The chain carries TRBV20-1 and TRBJ1-3; 9 nucleotides line up with TRBD1. Germline V gives CDR1 DFQATT, CDR2 SNEGSKA (reference sequence). With V trimmed by 6 bases and J by 2 bases, 5 bases remained unmatched. This CDR3 region has 14 residues. CDR3 coding DNA: TGCAGTGCCGCGGACAGGGGTACTGGAAACACCATATATTTT. Translated, it gives CSAADRGTGNTIYF.